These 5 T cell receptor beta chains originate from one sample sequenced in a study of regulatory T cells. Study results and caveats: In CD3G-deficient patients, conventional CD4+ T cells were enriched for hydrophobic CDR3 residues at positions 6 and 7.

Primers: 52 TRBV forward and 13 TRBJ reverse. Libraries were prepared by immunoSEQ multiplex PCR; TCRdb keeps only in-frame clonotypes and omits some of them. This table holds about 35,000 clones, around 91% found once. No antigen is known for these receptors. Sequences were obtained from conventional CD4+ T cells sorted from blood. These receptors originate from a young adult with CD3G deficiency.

CDR3 sequence (DNA): TGTGCCAGTAGTATAGGTTGGGACAGGGTTTACGAGCAGTACTTC. Its translation is CASSIGWDRVYEQYF. This chain links TRBV19 with TRBJ2-7; 9 bases match TRBD1. With V trimmed by 1 base and J by 4 bases, 5 bases remained unmatched. The CDR3 spans 15 residues. Germline loops: CDR1 LNHDA, CDR2 SQIVND (reference sequence).

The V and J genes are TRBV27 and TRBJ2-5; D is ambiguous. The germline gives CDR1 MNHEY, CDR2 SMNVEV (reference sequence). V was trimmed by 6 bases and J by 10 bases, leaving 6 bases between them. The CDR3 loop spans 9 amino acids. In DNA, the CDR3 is TGTGCCAGCAGCCGCGGCCAGTACTTC. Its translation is CASSRGQYF.

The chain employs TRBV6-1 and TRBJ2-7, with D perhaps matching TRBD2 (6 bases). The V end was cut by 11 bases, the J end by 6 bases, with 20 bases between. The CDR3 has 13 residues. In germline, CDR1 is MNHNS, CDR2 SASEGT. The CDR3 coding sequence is TGTGCCTCAAGACGCAGGGCAGCGGGCGAGCAGTACTTC. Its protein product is CASRRRAAGEQYF.

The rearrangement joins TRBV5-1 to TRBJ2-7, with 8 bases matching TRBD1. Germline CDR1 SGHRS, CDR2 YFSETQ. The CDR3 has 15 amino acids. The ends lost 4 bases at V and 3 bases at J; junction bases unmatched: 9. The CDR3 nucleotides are TGCGCCAGCAGCCGATCCGGGACAGGCGACTACGAGCAGTACTTC. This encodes CASSRSGTGDYEQYF. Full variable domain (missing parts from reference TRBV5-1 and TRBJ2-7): KAGVTQTPRYLIKTRGQQVTLSCSPISGHRSVSWYQQTPGQGLQFLFEYFSETQRNKGNFPGRFSGRQFSNSRSEMNVSTLELGDSALYLCASSRSGTGDYEQYFGPGTRLTVT.

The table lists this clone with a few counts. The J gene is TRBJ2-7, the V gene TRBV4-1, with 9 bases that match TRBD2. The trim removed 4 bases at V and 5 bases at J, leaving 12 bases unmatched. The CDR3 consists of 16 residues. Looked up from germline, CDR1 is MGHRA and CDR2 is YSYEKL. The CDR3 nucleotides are TGCGCCAGCAGCCCTAGGGAGGTAGCGGGAGTTCACGAGCAGTACTTC. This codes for CASSPREVAGVHEQYF.